The entry below describes one TCR beta chain. Its antigen is currently not known. Within one base of it there is no much larger clone, and no base qualities were kept. The sample belongs to a study of PD-1 blockade in mismatch repair-deficient tumors (dated by TCRdb to about 2017). In terms of the full investigation: Between late 2013 and 2016, the trial enrolled approximately 86 consecutive patients with more than nine types of mismatch repair-deficient cancer, all of whom had received prior treatment and were progressing. Tumor-associated T cell clones in the peripheral blood of patients responding to PD-1 blockade were tracked using deep sequencing of TCR CDR3 regions.

The paper's findings and limits, for the study overall: Clonal expansion was elicited by three of seven peptides, and 142 unique blood TCRs were yielded, about seven of which were also found in tumor; all positive peptides were derived from frameshift mutations. Clones residing in the tumor, which were often undetectable in blood before treatment, expanded quickly after pembrolizumab and then contracted, generally before radiologic responses.

The library came from the immunoSEQ multiplex PCR assay. In the authors' own workflow: Clones were defined as neoantigen-specific by significant expansion to the relevant peptide and no significant expansion to any other tested peptide. Sourced from immuneACCESS, this table was stored by TCRdb with only in-frame sequences that have V and J called. A share of the clones is absent; for the studies checked, an unresolved V gene accounts for under half, and the remainder has no known explanation. V, J and clone size reflect that table, while D and trimming were determined from the DNA. For this sample there are 14,000 or so clones; roughly 84% appear just once. Of the sample, approximately 20% is held by the ten largest clones. Including cysteine and phenylalanine, the CDR3 has 15 amino acids. Only the CDR3 part of the read is kept: 45 bases, read in frame from the first base. The germline V gene (reference sequence) provides CDR1 SGHKS and CDR2 YYEKEE. Ends trimmed: V by 0 bases, J by 1 base; bases unmatched to a gene: 0.

The time point label corresponds to: approximately eleven-day in vitro stimulation with candidate neoantigen peptide 4. Mismatch repair deficiency was established in every enrolled patient by polymerase chain reaction or immunohistochemistry. TCR sequencing was carried out for three patients who responded to pembrolizumab therapy. Each of roughly 7 ELISpot-reactive candidate neoantigen peptides was used in an approximately ten-day in vitro stimulation prior to TCR sequencing. As the baseline for calculating clone fold-changes, a control culture with no peptide was run in an identical way. The phase II trial prospectively evaluated PD-1 blockade with pembrolizumab in advanced mismatch repair-deficient cancers, independent of tissue of origin.

This chain is built from TRBV5-5 and TRBJ1-4, and 7 junction bases match TRBD1. The source material was cells cultured in vitro, sampled from a patient treated with pembrolizumab. This TCR derives from an adult with mismatch repair-deficient cancer. The CDR3 protein sequence reads: CASSLGQGTNEKLFF. At the DNA level, the sequence is TGTGCCAGCAGCTTGGGACAGGGAACTAATGAAAAACTGTTTTTT. With the rest looked up from the reference TRBV5-5 and TRBJ1-4 genes rather than sequenced, the full variable domain is DAGVTQSPTHLIKTRGQQVTLRCSPISGHKSVSWYQQVLGQGPQFIFQYYEKEERGRGNFPDRFSARQFPNYSSELNVNALLLGDSALYLCASSLGQGTNEKLFFGSGTQLSVL.